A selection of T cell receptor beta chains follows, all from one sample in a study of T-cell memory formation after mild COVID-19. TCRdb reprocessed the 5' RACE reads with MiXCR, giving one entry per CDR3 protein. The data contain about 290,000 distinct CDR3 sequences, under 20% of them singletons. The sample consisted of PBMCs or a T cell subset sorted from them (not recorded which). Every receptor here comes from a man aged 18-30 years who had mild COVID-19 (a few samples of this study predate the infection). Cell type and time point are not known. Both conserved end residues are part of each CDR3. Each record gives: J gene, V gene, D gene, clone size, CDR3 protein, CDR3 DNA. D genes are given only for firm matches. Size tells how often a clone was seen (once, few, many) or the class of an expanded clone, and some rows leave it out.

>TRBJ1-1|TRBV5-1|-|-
CASSPTENTEAFF
TGCGCCAGCAGCCCGACGGAGAACACTGAAGCTTTCTTT
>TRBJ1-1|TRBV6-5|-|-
CASSTMGGYEAFF
TGTGCCAGCAGTACCATGGGCGGATATGAAGCTTTCTTT
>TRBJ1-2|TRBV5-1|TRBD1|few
CASSSTGSSYTF
TGCGCCAGCAGCTCGACAGGGTCGAGCTACACCTTC
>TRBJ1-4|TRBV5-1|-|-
CASSFTGADEKLFF
TGCGCCAGCAGCTTTACGGGGGCCGACGAAAAACTGTTTTTT
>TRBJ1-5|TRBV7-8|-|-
CASSSRQGSSNQPQHF
TGTGCCAGCAGCTCCCGTCAGGGGTCTAGCAATCAGCCCCAGCATTTT
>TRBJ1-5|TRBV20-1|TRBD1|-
CSARDPGQPNQPQHF
TGCAGTGCTAGAGATCCGGGACAGCCCAATCAGCCCCAGCATTTT
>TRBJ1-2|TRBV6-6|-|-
CASSRRSDGYGYTF
TGTGCCAGCAGTCGGAGATCGGACGGCTATGGCTACACCTTC
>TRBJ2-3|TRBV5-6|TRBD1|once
CASSLARQGDTQYF
TGTGCCAGCAGCTTGGCCCGGCAGGGGGACACGCAGTATTTT
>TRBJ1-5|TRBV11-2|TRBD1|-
CASSFDRGQPQHF
TGTGCCAGCAGCTTTGACAGGGGACAGCCCCAGCATTTT
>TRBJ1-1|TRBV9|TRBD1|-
CASSAKRDSGTEAFF
TGTGCCAGCAGCGCGAAGAGGGACAGTGGCACTGAAGCTTTCTTT
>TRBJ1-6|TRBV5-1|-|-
CASTGGINNSPLHF
TGCGCCAGCACCGGTGGGATCAATAATTCACCCCTCCACTTT
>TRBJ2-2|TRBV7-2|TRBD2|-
CASSLSGGAPGELFF
TGTGCCAGCAGCTTGAGCGGGGGGGCCCCCGGGGAGCTGTTTTTT
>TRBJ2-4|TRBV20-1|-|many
CSARDLETAKNIQYF
TGCAGTGCTAGAGATCTGGAGACAGCTAAAAACATTCAGTACTTC
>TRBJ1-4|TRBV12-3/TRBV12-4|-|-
CASSGGIRGVFF
TGTGCCAGCAGCGGTGGGATTAGAGGGGTGTTTTTT
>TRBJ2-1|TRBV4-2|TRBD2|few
CASSQDLERGAYNEQFF
TGTGCCAGCAGCCAAGATTTAGAGCGGGGGGCGTACAATGAGCAGTTCTTC
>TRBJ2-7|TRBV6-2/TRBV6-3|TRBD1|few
CASSLTGTGPSFEQYF
TGTGCCAGCAGCCTGACCGGGACAGGGCCATCCTTCGAGCAGTACTTC
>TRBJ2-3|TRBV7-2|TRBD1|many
CASSSSGGIGDTQYF
TGTGCCAGCAGCTCATCAGGGGGAATCGGAGATACGCAGTATTTT
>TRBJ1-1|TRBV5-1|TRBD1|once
CASSLEARGVTEAFF
TGCGCCAGCAGCTTGGAGGCCAGGGGGGTGACTGAAGCTTTCTTT
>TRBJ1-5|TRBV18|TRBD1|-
CASSADRGVQPQHF
TGTGCCAGCTCAGCGGACAGGGGAGTTCAGCCCCAGCATTTT
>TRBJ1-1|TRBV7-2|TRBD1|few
CASSMTGGGSEAFF
TGTGCCAGCAGCATGACAGGGGGCGGGTCTGAAGCTTTCTTT
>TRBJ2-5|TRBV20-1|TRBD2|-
CSASLGAGAQETQYF
TGCAGTGCCAGCCTGGGAGCGGGGGCCCAAGAGACCCAGTACTTC
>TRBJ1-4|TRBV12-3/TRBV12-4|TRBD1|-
CASSPRQGTEKLFF
TGTGCCAGCAGCCCGCGACAGGGTACTGAAAAACTGTTTTTT
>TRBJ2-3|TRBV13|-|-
CASSSRIAGDTQYF
TGTGCCAGCAGCTCCCGAATCGCGGGGGATACGCAGTATTTT
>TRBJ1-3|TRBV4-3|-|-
CASSHGRGSGNTIYF
TGCGCCAGCAGCCACGGTAGGGGGAGTGGAAACACCATATATTTT
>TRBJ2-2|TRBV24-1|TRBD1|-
CATSDWDRASSAGELFF
TGTGCCACCAGTGATTGGGACAGGGCCTCCTCGGCCGGGGAGCTGTTTTTT
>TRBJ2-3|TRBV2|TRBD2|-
CASRRLAPDTQYF
TGTGCCAGCAGACGACTAGCTCCAGATACGCAGTATTTT
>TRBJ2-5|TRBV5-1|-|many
CASSLVGAETQYF
TGCGCCAGCAGCTTGGTAGGGGCCGAGACCCAGTACTTC
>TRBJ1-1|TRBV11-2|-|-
CASSLAEGGTEAFF
TGTGCCAGCAGCTTAGCTGAGGGGGGGACTGAAGCTTTCTTT
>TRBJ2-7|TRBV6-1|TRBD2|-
CASRHQLAGAYEQYF
TGTGCCAGCAGACACCAACTAGCGGGGGCCTACGAGCAGTACTTC
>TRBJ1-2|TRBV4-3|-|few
CASSQAERVGGYTF
TGCGCCAGCAGCCAAGCTGAACGGGTGGGGGGCTACACCTTC
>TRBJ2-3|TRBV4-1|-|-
CASSLTPRATDTQYF
TGCGCCAGCAGCCTCACTCCCCGCGCCACAGATACGCAGTATTTT
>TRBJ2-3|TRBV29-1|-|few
CSVEDGRLYTDTQYF
TGCAGCGTTGAAGATGGGAGACTATACACAGATACGCAGTATTTT
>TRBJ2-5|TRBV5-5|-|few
CASINSGSQYF
TGTGCCAGCATTAACAGTGGGTCCCAGTACTTC
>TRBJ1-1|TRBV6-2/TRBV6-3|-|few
CASSFQGRAFEAFF
TGTGCCAGCAGTTTCCAGGGGCGGGCGTTTGAAGCTTTCTTT
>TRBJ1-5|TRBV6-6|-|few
CASTSGQYSNQPQHF
TGTGCCAGCACCTCAGGACAGTATAGCAATCAGCCCCAGCATTTT
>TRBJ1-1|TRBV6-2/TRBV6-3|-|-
CASQEELLGTNTEAFF
TGTGCCAGCCAAGAAGAACTACTCGGGACCAACACTGAAGCTTTCTTT
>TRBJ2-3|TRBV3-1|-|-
CASSQVSTSGSQYF
TGTGCCAGCAGCCAAGTGTCTACTAGTGGCAGTCAGTATTTT
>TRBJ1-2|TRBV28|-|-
CASSAQGWYGYTF
TGTGCCAGCAGTGCACAGGGTTGGTATGGCTACACCTTC
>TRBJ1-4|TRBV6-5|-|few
CATARTTNEKLFF
TGTGCCACCGCGAGAACAACTAATGAAAAACTGTTTTTT
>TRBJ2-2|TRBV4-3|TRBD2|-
CASSQEVVGGTGELFF
TGCGCCAGCAGCCAAGAGGTGGTGGGGGGGACCGGGGAGCTGTTTTTT
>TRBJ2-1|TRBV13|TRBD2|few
CASSFLLAGNEQFF
TGTGCCAGCAGCTTTCTTCTAGCGGGCAATGAGCAGTTCTTC
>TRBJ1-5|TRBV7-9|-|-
CASSPLVPQHF
TGTGCCAGCAGCCCCCTCGTGCCCCAGCATTTT
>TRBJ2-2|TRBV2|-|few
CASSGERAGELFF
TGTGCCAGCAGTGGTGAGAGGGCCGGGGAGCTGTTTTTT
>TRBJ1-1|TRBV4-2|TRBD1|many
CASSPSRDRVNTEAFF
TGTGCCAGCAGCCCGTCCCGGGACAGGGTCAACACTGAAGCTTTCTTT
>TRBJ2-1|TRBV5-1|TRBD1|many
CASSPGQGVGYNEQFF
TGCGCCAGCAGCCCAGGACAGGGGGTCGGCTACAATGAGCAGTTCTTC
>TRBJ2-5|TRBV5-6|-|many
CASSLGGTQYF
TGTGCCAGCAGCTTAGGCGGGACCCAGTACTTC
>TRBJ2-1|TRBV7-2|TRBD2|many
CASSLNPTSGGYNEQFF
TGTGCCAGCAGCCTGAATCCGACTAGCGGGGGGTACAATGAGCAGTTCTTC
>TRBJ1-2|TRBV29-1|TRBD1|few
CSVETGGYGYTF
TGCAGCGTTGAGACAGGGGGGTATGGCTACACCTTC